This is a list of T cell receptor beta chains from one sample in a study of neurological immune-mediated disorders. TCRdb fed the 5' RACE reads into MiXCR, producing one record per CDR3 protein. The sample holds under 80,000 distinct CDR3 sequences, 5.2% seen once. Sequencing was done on a sample of PBMCs. The source of these receptors is a woman aged 30 to 39 with multiple sclerosis. CDR3s include the opening cysteine and the closing phenylalanine or tryptophan. The D gene is left open where the match is weak. Expanded clones are given a class, and other clones once, few, many or no size at all.

clone size: many; V gene: TRBV28; J gene: TRBJ2-5; D gene: TRBD2; CDR3 DNA: TGTGCCAGCAGTTTAGGCGGGGGGGGAGAGACCCAGTACTTC; CDR3 protein: CASSLGGGGETQYF
clone size: many; V gene: TRBV12-3/TRBV12-4; J gene: TRBJ2-6; D gene: .; CDR3 DNA: TGTGCCAGCAGTTTAGGGACTGGGGCCAACGTCCTGACTTTC; CDR3 protein: CASSLGTGANVLTF
clone size: many; V gene: TRBV20-1; J gene: TRBJ2-2; D gene: .; CDR3 DNA: TGCAGTGCTAGAGATGGCGGGGGGGAGCTGTTTTTT; CDR3 protein: CSARDGGGELFF
clone size: many; V gene: TRBV20-1; J gene: TRBJ2-3; D gene: .; CDR3 DNA: TGCAGTGCTAGAGATCCCCCAGTCACAGATACGCAGTATTTT; CDR3 protein: CSARDPPVTDTQYF
clone size: few; V gene: TRBV20-1; J gene: TRBJ2-7; D gene: .; CDR3 DNA: TGCAGTGCCCAACCAACTCAGGCCAGGTTCTACGAGCAGTACTTC; CDR3 protein: CSAQPTQARFYEQYF
clone size: many; V gene: TRBV20-1; J gene: TRBJ1-5; D gene: .; CDR3 DNA: TGCAGTGCTAGCCTATCAGGGCAGCCCCAGCATTTT; CDR3 protein: CSASLSGQPQHF
clone size: many; V gene: TRBV10-2; J gene: TRBJ2-1; D gene: TRBD2; CDR3 DNA: TGCGCCAGCATTCGGGGGGCGGGACTAGCGGGGGGGCCGATTAATGAGCAGTTCTTC; CDR3 protein: CASIRGAGLAGGPINEQFF
clone size: .; V gene: TRBV12-3/TRBV12-4; J gene: TRBJ1-2; D gene: .; CDR3 DNA: TGTGCCAGCAGTCTCTCAGAGGGACGGAGTCCTCATTTC; CDR3 protein: CASSLSEGRSPHF
clone size: many; V gene: TRBV5-1; J gene: TRBJ1-1; D gene: .; CDR3 DNA: TGCGCCAGCAGCTCTTTTCCCGAAGCCACTGAAGCTTTCTTT; CDR3 protein: CASSSFPEATEAFF
clone size: .; V gene: TRBV21-1; J gene: TRBJ2-1; D gene: .; CDR3 DNA: TGTGCCAGCAGCAAAAAGGGGAGCTCCTACAATGAGCAGTTCTTC; CDR3 protein: CASSKKGSSYNEQFF
clone size: few; V gene: TRBV5-1; J gene: TRBJ2-3; D gene: .; CDR3 DNA: TGCGCCAGCAGCTCCAACCTGGAAAGGACAGATACGCAGTATTTT; CDR3 protein: CASSSNLERTDTQYF
clone size: many; V gene: TRBV28; J gene: TRBJ2-5; D gene: .; CDR3 DNA: TGTGCCAGCAGCCAAGGGGGGCCGAACGGGGACCAGTACTTC; CDR3 protein: CASSQGGPNGDQYF
clone size: many; V gene: TRBV5-6; J gene: TRBJ1-6; D gene: .; CDR3 DNA: TGTGCCAGCAGCGACTCCTATAATTCACCCCTCCACTTT; CDR3 protein: CASSDSYNSPLHF
clone size: many; V gene: TRBV5-6; J gene: TRBJ2-2; D gene: .; CDR3 DNA: TGTGCCAGCAGCTTTGGAGGGCGGGAGCTGTTTTTT; CDR3 protein: CASSFGGRELFF
clone size: .; V gene: TRBV19; J gene: TRBJ1-2; D gene: TRBD1; CDR3 DNA: TGTGCCAGTAGTATACGGGACAGCCGCTATGGCTACACCTTC; CDR3 protein: CASSIRDSRYGYTF
clone size: many; V gene: TRBV9; J gene: TRBJ2-1; D gene: TRBD2; CDR3 DNA: TGTGCCAGCAGCGTAGACCCTAGCGGGGGGGCCGTTGAGCAGTTCTTC; CDR3 protein: CASSVDPSGGAVEQFF
clone size: few; V gene: TRBV29-1; J gene: TRBJ1-2; D gene: .; CDR3 DNA: TGCAGCGTCCGTGCGGGCTCGGGATACTATGGCTACACCTTC; CDR3 protein: CSVRAGSGYYGYTF
clone size: .; V gene: TRBV19; J gene: TRBJ2-1; D gene: .; CDR3 DNA: TGTGCCAGTAGTATTCGGACGGATAAGCAGTTCTTC; CDR3 protein: CASSIRTDKQFF
clone size: .; V gene: TRBV5-1; J gene: TRBJ2-2; D gene: .; CDR3 DNA: TGCGCCAGCAGCTCAATGGGGGAGCTGTTTTTT; CDR3 protein: CASSSMGELFF